The next 21 T cell receptor beta chains were all read from a single sample in a study of chemoradiotherapy in HPV16-positive cancers. Data came from immunoSEQ multiplex PCR; TCRdb stores just in-frame clones and leaves some out. The sample holds around 30,000 clones; about 90% are singletons and the top ten take around 20%. The specimen was blood, collected from a patient who underwent chemoradiotherapy. These receptors were taken from a human donor with HPV-associated anogenital cancer.

V usage is TRBV6-5 and J usage is TRBJ1-5, with D possibly TRBD1 on 5 matching bases. The germline CDR1 and CDR2 sequences are MNHEY and SVGAGI. V was shortened by 5 bases and J by 0 bases, with 8 bases between the two germline ends. CDR3 length equals 14 residues. CDR3 DNA sequence: TGTGCCAGCAGTCGGGGGTCTAGCAATCAGCCCCAGCATTTT. Translating it yields CASSRGSSNQPQHF.

The chain couples TRBV5-4 to TRBJ2-7; TRBD2 is a possible D gene (6 bases). The CDR3 is 15 amino acids. CDR1 is SGHNT, CDR2 YYREEE, per germline (reference sequence). Trimming stripped 4 bases from V and 0 bases from J, with 14 bases between. The CDR3 here is CASSLGGFSSYEQYF. CDR3 bases: TGTGCCAGCAGCCTCGGGGGTTTCAGCTCCTACGAGCAGTACTTC. Supplemented by reference TRBV5-4 and TRBJ2-7, the full variable domain reads ETGVTQSPTHLIKTRGQQVTLRCSSQSGHNTVSWYQQALGQGPQFIFQYYREEENGRGNFPPRFSGLQFPNYSSELNVNALELDDSALYLCASSLGGFSSYEQYFGPGTRLTVT.

This chain joins TRBV19 and TRBJ1-1; D is undetermined. This CDR3 contains 13 residues. V gave up 3 bases and J gave up 3 bases, with 8 bases separating them. Germline CDR1 reads LNHDA; CDR2 reads SQIVND (reference sequence). The CDR3 bases are TGTGCCAGTAGTATTGTCATCCACACTGAAGCTTTCTTT. The encoded protein is CASSIVIHTEAFF.

The chain's CDR3 is CASSLVLAGSSYEQYF. The CDR3 nucleotides read TGTGCCAGCAGCTTAGTTCTGGCAGGGAGCTCCTACGAGCAGTACTTC. The chain is built from TRBV7-2 and TRBJ2-7; D assignment may be TRBD1 or TRBD2 (5 bases each). The germline CDR1 and CDR2 sequences are SGHTA and FQGNSA. There are 16 residues in the CDR3. The germline V and J ends were trimmed by 1 base and 0 bases, with 13 bases remaining between them.

The chain joins TRBV7-3 to TRBJ1-2, with TRBD1 matching 9 bases. The CDR3 loop spans 16 amino acids. Unmatched junction bases numbered 8, after V lost 0 bases and J lost 6 bases. The V gene's germline CDR1 is SGHTA and CDR2 FQGTGA. The CDR3 is CASSLTTGGDGHGYTF. The DNA of the CDR3 is TGTGCCAGCAGCTTAACGACAGGGGGGGACGGACATGGCTACACCTTC.

The rearrangement uses TRBV11-2 and TRBJ2-7; 7 nucleotides line up with TRBD1. J was trimmed by 1 base and V by 3 bases; bases with no gene match: 9. The CDR3 runs to 16 residues. CDR1 SGHAT and CDR2 FQNNGV come from the germline V gene. CDR3 amino acids: CASSLGSHRGSYEQYF. For the CDR3, the DNA is TGTGCCAGCAGCTTGGGATCACACAGGGGATCCTACGAGCAGTACTTC.

This sequence joins TRBV7-9 and TRBJ2-3; 11 nucleotides line up with TRBD2. CDR3 length: 17 amino acids. Germline V CDR1 and CDR2: SEHNR, FQNEAQ (reference sequence). The junction had 12 bases not matched to a gene; V was cut back by 5 bases and J by 5 bases. CDR3 coding DNA: TGTGCCAGCAGCCCAGACCCTAGCGGGAGGTCGGGAGATACGCAGTATTTT. Its protein is CASSPDPSGRSGDTQYF.

This sequence joins TRBV5-1 and TRBJ2-3, with TRBD2 identical over 8 bases. The CDR3 is 14 residues long. V shed 7 bases, J shed 5 bases, and the junction held 9 bases outside the gene matches. The germline V gene has CDR1 SGHRS and CDR2 YFSETQ. The CDR3 sequence is CASRPGLGEDTQYF. CDR3 in DNA: TGCGCCAGCCGACCGGGACTAGGGGAAGATACGCAGTATTTT.

Only one count was recorded for this clone. The rearrangement uses TRBV28 and TRBJ2-1, with 9 nucleotides matching TRBD2. Germline-derived CDR1 and CDR2 are MDHEN and SYDVKM. V was clipped by 4 bases and J by 4 bases; unmatched bases: 5. The CDR3 has 15 residues. The CDR3 protein is CASSSGTSSYNEQFF. The DNA for the CDR3 is TGTGCCAGCAGTTCCGGGACTAGCAGTTACAATGAGCAGTTCTTC.

The chain is built from TRBV28 and TRBJ2-7; D is unresolved. Germline V gene sequence: CDR1 MDHEN, CDR2 SYDVKM. The CDR3 extends over 15 amino acids. The germline V and J ends were trimmed by 6 bases and 2 bases, with 17 bases remaining between them. CDR3 nucleotides: TGTGCCAGCAGCCCCATGCGGTCTCCGACCTACGAGCAGTACTTC. Its translation is CASSPMRSPTYEQYF.

The chain combines TRBV28 with TRBJ1-1; possibly TRBD1 for D (5 bases). This CDR3 region has 13 residues. Germline CDR1 is MDHEN and CDR2 is SYDVKM. Trimming left V 5 bases short and J 10 bases short, with 17 bases between. CDR3 sequence reads: CASSPRGEVLAFF. CDR3 nucleotides: TGTGCCAGCAGTCCCCGGGGGGAAGTATTAGCTTTCTTT.

This sequence joins TRBV2 and TRBJ1-2; a weak D match, TRBD1 (6 bases). CDR1 is SNHLY and CDR2 is FYNNEI in the germline V gene. CDR3 length: 16 residues. The ends were cut back, 4 bases at V and 4 bases at J, with 19 bases in the middle. CDR3 in amino acids: CASSGEGLGTIYGYTF. Written as DNA, the CDR3 is TGTGCCAGCAGTGGCGAGGGGTTGGGGACAATCTATGGCTACACCTTC.

This clone appeared a single time. The genes are TRBV9 and TRBJ2-3; D is uncertain. V shed 0 bases and J shed 0 bases, with 11 bases lying between them. The germline gives CDR1 SGDLS, CDR2 YYNGEE. CDR3 length equals 16 residues. The CDR3 region has the DNA TGTGCCAGCAGCGTAGAGTCGGGTGAGAGCACAGATACGCAGTATTTT. Its translation is CASSVESGESTDTQYF.

The genes are TRBV7-8 and TRBJ2-1; D might be TRBD1 (5 bases). Germline CDR1 SGHVS, CDR2 FQNEAQ. The V end lost 5 bases, the J end lost 3 bases, and 17 bases lay between the germline ends. The CDR3 sequence is 16 residues long. CDR3 in DNA: TGTGCCAGCAGCCGGCAGGGCCAGGGATTCTACAATGAGCAGTTCTTC. It specifies CASSRQGQGFYNEQFF.

The chain employs TRBV27 and TRBJ2-3; possible D gene TRBD2, 6 bases. The V and J ends lost 3 bases and 2 bases respectively, with 9 bases between them. The CDR3 contains 14 residues. Germline assignment: CDR1 MNHEY and CDR2 SMNVEV (reference sequence). Here the CDR3 DNA reads TGTGCCAGCAGTTTTGGGGACTTCACAGATACGCAGTATTTT. It is translated as CASSFGDFTDTQYF.

The chain is built from TRBV19 and TRBJ1-5; D unclear. The V end lost 8 bases, the J end lost 6 bases, and 11 bases lay between the germline ends. The germline gives CDR1 LNHDA, CDR2 SQIVND (reference sequence). CDR3 length: 12 amino acids. CDR3 sequence: CASAVGFQPQHF. The CDR3 DNA follows: TGTGCCAGTGCCGTAGGCTTTCAGCCCCAGCATTTT.

The DNA of the CDR3 is TGTGCCAGCAGCCCCTCACTCAATGAGCAGTTCTTC. Its translation: CASSPSLNEQFF. The rearrangement joins TRBV4-2 to TRBJ2-1; D is unresolved. The V end lost 4 bases, the J end lost 6 bases, and 7 bases lay between the germline ends. CDR3 length equals 12 residues. The germline CDR1 and CDR2 sequences are LGHNA and YNFKEQ.

DNA for the CDR3: TGTGCCAGCAGTTACTCTAGGAAAAACATTCAGTACTTC. The encoded protein is CASSYSRKNIQYF. The genes are TRBV6-7 and TRBJ2-4; D is uncertain. TRBV6-7 is designated an ORF whose function remains uncertain. Trimming cost V 0 bases and J 4 bases, with 4 bases left between them. The length of the CDR3 is 13 residues.

There are a few counts of this clone. The chain carries TRBV7-9 and TRBJ2-4; 12 bases fit TRBD1. With 6 bases clipped from V and 6 bases from J, the junction kept 3 bases outside the gene matches. The germline V gene has CDR1 SEHNR and CDR2 FQNEAQ (reference sequence). The CDR3 covers 14 residues. The CDR3 DNA reads as TGTGCCAGCAGAAAGGGACAGGGGGCAAACATTCAGTACTTC. It is translated as CASRKGQGANIQYF.

The rearrangement joins TRBV28 to TRBJ1-3; perhaps TRBD1 as D (5 bases). Germline V gene lookup returns CDR1 MDHEN and CDR2 SYDVKM. V shed 5 bases and J shed 1 base, with 6 bases lying between them. The CDR3 is 13 amino acids. This CDR3 reads CASSRTSGNTIYF. The CDR3 nucleotides read TGTGCCAGCAGTAGGACATCTGGAAACACCATATATTTT.

V gene TRBV27 combines with J gene TRBJ1-5, with 8 bases matching TRBD1. The germline CDR1 and CDR2 sequences are MNHEY and SMNVEV (reference sequence). The ends lost 6 bases at V and 3 bases at J; junction bases unmatched: 7. The CDR3 loop spans 15 amino acids. CDR3 amino acids: CASRVGQEDNQPQHF. The CDR3 coding sequence is TGTGCCAGCAGGGTGGGACAGGAGGACAATCAGCCCCAGCATTTT.